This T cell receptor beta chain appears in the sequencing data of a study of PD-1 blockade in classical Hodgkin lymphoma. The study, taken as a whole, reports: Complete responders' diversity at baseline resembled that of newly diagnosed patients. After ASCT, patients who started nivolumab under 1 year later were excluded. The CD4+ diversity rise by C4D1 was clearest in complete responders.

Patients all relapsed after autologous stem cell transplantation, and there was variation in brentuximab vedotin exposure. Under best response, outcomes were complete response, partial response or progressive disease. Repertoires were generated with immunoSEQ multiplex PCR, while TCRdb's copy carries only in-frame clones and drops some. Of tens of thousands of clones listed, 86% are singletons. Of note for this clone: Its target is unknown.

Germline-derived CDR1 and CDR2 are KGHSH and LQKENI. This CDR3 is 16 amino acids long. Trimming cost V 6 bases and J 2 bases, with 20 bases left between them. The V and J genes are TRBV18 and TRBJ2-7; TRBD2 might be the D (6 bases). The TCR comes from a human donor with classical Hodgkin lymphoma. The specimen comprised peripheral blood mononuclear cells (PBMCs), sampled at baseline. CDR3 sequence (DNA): TGTGCCAGCTCTCGTTCTGCCGGGACTGAGACCTACGAGCAGTACTTC. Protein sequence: CASSRSAGTETYEQYF.